A single sample gave rise to the 30 T cell receptor beta chains below, sequenced in a study of cytomegalovirus exposure and HLA in healthy donors. The PCR made use of 60 Vbeta and 13 Jbeta primers. Measured with immunoSEQ multiplex PCR; TCRdb has only the in-frame clones, and not every one. Of approximately 110,000 clones listed, over 60% were seen once; the top ten hold 1.5% to 2.5%. Sequenced input: PBMCs. Receptors were obtained from a man aged 50 to 59 in good health and CMV-seronegative.

This chain connects TRBV14 to TRBJ1-1; 10 nucleotides match TRBD1. Unmatched junction bases numbered 1, after V lost 4 bases and J lost 2 bases. This CDR3 is 14 amino acids long. Germline CDR1 is SGHDN and CDR2 is FVKESK. CDR3 sequence reads: CASSRDRGNTEAFF. The CDR3 nucleotides read TGTGCCAGCAGCCGGGACAGGGGCAACACTGAAGCTTTCTTT.

This chain joins TRBV7-8 and TRBJ2-7; D might be TRBD1 (6 bases). Per germline, CDR1 SGHVS and CDR2 FQNEAQ. This CDR3 is built from 15 residues. Trimming cost V 5 bases and J 5 bases, with 19 bases left between them. CDR3 nucleotide sequence: TGTGCCAGCAGCCATCCGCAGGGGTTTTTAGACGAGCAGTACTTC. It encodes CASSHPQGFLDEQYF.

The chain employs TRBV7-2 and TRBJ1-1, with D uncertain. The CDR3 consists of 14 residues. Per germline, CDR1 SGHTA and CDR2 FQGNSA. V lost 1 base and J 6 bases, leaving 12 bases between the germline ends. The CDR3 protein is CASSLGTSVAEAFF. The CDR3, as DNA: TGTGCCAGCAGCTTAGGGACTTCGGTTGCTGAAGCTTTCTTT.

This sequence joins TRBV28 and TRBJ1-1, with D possibly matching TRBD1 (5 bases). CDR3 length: 15 residues. The V gene lost 8 bases and the J gene lost 5 bases, with 21 bases spanning the gap. Germline V gives CDR1 MDHEN, CDR2 SYDVKM. Here the CDR3 reads CASRGEGPPWTEAFF. The CDR3 DNA is TGTGCCAGCCGGGGGGAGGGTCCGCCTTGGACTGAAGCTTTCTTT.

The chain carries TRBV2 and TRBJ1-5; the match to TRBD1 covers 10 bases. The CDR3 contains 13 residues. Per the germline V gene, CDR1 is SNHLY and CDR2 is FYNNEI. J gave up 6 bases and V 6 bases, and 2 bases lay outside the gene matches. This chain's CDR3 is CASRGQGTQPQHF. The CDR3 region has the DNA TGTGCCAGCAGGGGACAGGGGACTCAGCCCCAGCATTTT. The whole variable domain, remainder taken from reference TRBV2 and TRBJ1-5, is EPEVTQTPSHQVTQMGQEVILRCVPISNHLYFYWYRQILGQKVEFLVSFYNNEISEKSEIFDDQFSVERPDGSNFTLKIRSTKLEDSAMYFCASRGQGTQPQHFGDGTRLSIL.

The chain combines TRBV25-1 with TRBJ2-5, with 8 bases that match TRBD1. Looked up from germline, CDR1 is MGHDK and CDR2 is SYGVNS. The CDR3 spans 14 residues. V lost 6 bases, J lost 5 bases, and 8 bases stayed unmatched. Here the CDR3 reads CASSVSGGWETQYF. CDR3 coding DNA: TGTGCCAGCAGCGTTTCAGGGGGCTGGGAGACCCAGTACTTC.

V and J are TRBV5-4 and TRBJ1-2, with 8 bases aligning to TRBD1. J was trimmed by 4 bases and V by 4 bases; bases with no gene match: 6. Germline CDR1 and CDR2: SGHNT and YYREEE (reference sequence). This CDR3 is 14 amino acids long. The CDR3 reads CASSPDRVGYGYTF. The CDR3 DNA reads as TGTGCCAGCAGCCCGGACAGGGTGGGCTATGGCTACACCTTC.

The chain recombines TRBV5-6 with TRBJ1-2; tentative D call: TRBD1 (6 bases). V was clipped by 5 bases and J by 3 bases, with 8 bases between them. Per germline, CDR1 SGHDT and CDR2 YYEEEE. This CDR3 contains 12 residues. The CDR3 sequence is CASSQGHYGYTF. For the CDR3, the DNA is TGTGCCAGCAGTCAGGGGCACTATGGCTACACCTTC. Using reference TRBV5-6 and TRBJ1-2 for the parts outside the CDR3, the full variable domain is DAGVTQSPTHLIKTRGQQVTLRCSPKSGHDTVSWYQQALGQGPQFIFQYYEEEERQRGNFPDRFSGHQFPNYSSELNVNALLLGDSALYLCASSQGHYGYTFGSGTRLTVV.

The V call is TRBV10-3, the J call TRBJ2-3, with TRBD2 matching over 10 bases. The V and J ends lost 9 bases and 3 bases, in that order; junction bases with no gene match: 6. The CDR3 runs 14 residues. Germline CDR1 reads ENHRY; CDR2 reads SYGVKD. The CDR3 loop reads CAITSGELTDTQYF. The CDR3 coding sequence is TGTGCCATAACTAGCGGGGAATTAACAGATACGCAGTATTTT.

The V and J genes are TRBV7-3 and TRBJ1-1, with 9 bases that match TRBD1. The V and J ends lost 6 bases and 1 base, in that order; junction bases with no gene match: 0. Germline CDR1 and CDR2: SGHTA and FQGTGA. The CDR3 totals 13 residues. In nucleotides, the CDR3 is TGTGCCAGCAGGGACAGGGGGAACACTGAAGCTTTCTTT. Translating gives CASRDRGNTEAFF. The full variable domain, in which reference TRBV7-3 and TRBJ1-1 provide the parts outside the CDR3, is GAGVSQTPSNKVTEKGKYVELRCDPISGHTALYWYRQSLGQGPEFLIYFQGTGAADDSGLPNDRFFAVRPEGSVSTLKIQRTERGDSAVYLCASRDRGNTEAFFGQGTRLTVV.

A few counts support this clone. The genes are TRBV6-4 and TRBJ2-1, with 9 bases that match TRBD1. Germline CDR1 is MRHNA and CDR2 is SNTAGT. Trimming at V came to 4 bases and at J to 1 base, leaving 2 bases not matched to a gene. The CDR3 has 15 residues. CDR3 DNA sequence: TGTGCCAGCAGTGTGACAGGGGGGTCCTACAATGAGCAGTTCTTC. It is translated as CASSVTGGSYNEQFF.

The chain uses TRBV18 and TRBJ1-1; possibly TRBD1 for D (5 bases). Trimming left V 1 base short and J 4 bases short, with 10 bases between. The CDR3 sequence is 14 residues long. Per germline, CDR1 KGHSH and CDR2 LQKENI. The CDR3 coding sequence is TGTGCCAGCTCACCACGGGCAGGGCTCACTGAAGCTTTCTTT. Translation: CASSPRAGLTEAFF.

This chain joins TRBV7-2 and TRBJ2-1; TRBD2 matches at 7 bases. Germline V gives CDR1 SGHTA, CDR2 FQGNSA. After removal of 1 base from V and 4 bases from J, the junction contained 4 bases not matched to a gene. The CDR3 is 15 residues long. The CDR3 region has the DNA TGTGCCAGCAGCTTAGGGATCGGGGGGTACAATGAGCAGTTCTTC. This codes for CASSLGIGGYNEQFF.

The gene calls are TRBV6-1 and TRBJ1-5, with D possibly TRBD1 on 5 matching bases. CDR1 is MNHNS and CDR2 is SASEGT in the germline V gene. The CDR3 has 12 residues. Trimming took off 9 bases at V and 3 bases at J, with 9 bases between the two ends. The CDR3 region has the DNA TGTGCCAGTCAGGGATTCAATCAGCCCCAGCATTTT. Amino acids: CASQGFNQPQHF.

V gene TRBV10-3 combines with J gene TRBJ2-2; TRBD2 agrees at 14 bases. CDR3 size: 16 residues. Germline V gene lookup returns CDR1 ENHRY and CDR2 SYGVKD. Germline trimming cut 6 bases from V and 6 bases from J; bases unmatched to any gene: 6. CDR3 in amino acids: CAIRPGLAGDPGELFF. Written as DNA, the CDR3 is TGTGCCATCAGACCGGGACTAGCGGGGGACCCCGGGGAGCTGTTTTTT.

The table lists this clone with a few counts. The J gene is TRBJ2-5, the V gene TRBV29-1; the match to TRBD2 covers 9 bases. Germline V gives CDR1 SQVTM, CDR2 ANQGSEA. The CDR3 is 13 amino acids. V lost 6 bases to trimming and J lost 4 bases; unmatched junction nucleotides: 6. CDR3 loop: CSVGGGAGETQYF. The DNA of the CDR3 is TGCAGCGTGGGCGGGGGGGCCGGAGAGACCCAGTACTTC.

This clone has just one count. The chain employs TRBV18 and TRBJ2-5; D remains ambiguous. Trimming shortened V by 3 bases and J by 5 bases, and 10 bases separated the two germline ends. The CDR3 extends over 13 amino acids. The germline CDR1 and CDR2 sequences are KGHSH and LQKENI. The CDR3 is CASSPGSAETQYF. CDR3 bases: TGTGCCAGCTCACCCGGGTCCGCGGAGACCCAGTACTTC.

V gene TRBV6-5 combines with J gene TRBJ1-2, with 7 bases identical to TRBD1. J lost 4 bases, V lost 8 bases, and 7 bases had no gene match. CDR1 and CDR2 from the germline V gene are MNHEY and SVGAGI. This CDR3 has 13 amino acids. CDR3 bases: TGTGCCAGCTCCTTAGGGGGCTTCTATGGCTACACCTTC. It codes for CASSLGGFYGYTF.

The chain combines TRBV7-2 with TRBJ2-5; the match to TRBD2 covers 7 bases. Germline V gene lookup returns CDR1 SGHTA and CDR2 FQGNSA. Losses at the gene ends were 5 bases for V and 2 bases for J; bases not matched to a gene: 2. This CDR3 comprises 13 residues. CDR3 bases: TGTGCCAGCAGCGCGGGGGAGCAAGAGACCCAGTACTTC. Encoded protein: CASSAGEQETQYF.

This clone was recorded only once. J is TRBJ2-2 and V is TRBV5-1; 10 nucleotides agree with TRBD1. The CDR3 length is 16 residues. In germline, CDR1 is SGHRS, CDR2 YFSETQ. The ends lost 5 bases at V and 9 bases at J; junction bases unmatched: 13. The DNA for the CDR3 is TGCGCCAGCAGGTACGGGACAGGGGACTCGGGACGGGAGCTGTTTTTT. Translating gives CASRYGTGDSGRELFF.

The chain is built from TRBV7-2 and TRBJ1-6, with a weak D call TRBD1 (6 bases). The germline CDR1 and CDR2 sequences are SGHTA and FQGNSA. Trimming removed 2 bases from V and 9 bases from J, with 14 bases in between. The CDR3 is 15 residues long. The chain's CDR3 is CASSLNSIGGSPLHF. The CDR3 DNA is TGTGCCAGCAGCTTAAATAGTATAGGGGGTTCACCCCTCCACTTT.

The chain carries TRBV11-2 and TRBJ1-5; D not resolved. Looked up from germline, CDR1 is SGHAT and CDR2 is FQNNGV. There are 13 residues in the CDR3. V shed 5 bases and J shed 10 bases, with 15 bases lying between them. The CDR3 nucleotides are TGTGCCAGCAGCGTAGGTCAGGCGGGACCCCAGCATTTT. The encoded protein is CASSVGQAGPQHF.

The chain recombines TRBV7-8 with TRBJ1-3; the D gene is possibly TRBD1 (6 bases). Trimming pared 5 bases from V and 4 bases from J, leaving 12 bases between. The CDR3 has 14 amino acids. CDR1 and CDR2 (germline): SGHVS, FQNEAQ. The CDR3 is CASSPNTGGNTIYF. CDR3 DNA sequence: TGTGCCAGCAGCCCAAACACAGGGGGAAACACCATATATTTT.

As concerns this clone: Other DNA sequences of this sample code for an identical CDR3. The chain uses TRBV5-4 and TRBJ1-1; TRBD1 aligns across 8 bases. The trim removed 0 bases at V and 2 bases at J, leaving 6 bases unmatched. The germline V gene has CDR1 SGHNT and CDR2 YYREEE (reference sequence). The CDR3 sequence is 16 residues long. The DNA for the CDR3 is TGTGCCAGCAGCTTGGGGGTCGGACAGGGAAACACTGAAGCTTTCTTT. Residues: CASSLGVGQGNTEAFF. The full variable domain, completed using reference TRBV5-4 and TRBJ1-1, is ETGVTQSPTHLIKTRGQQVTLRCSSQSGHNTVSWYQQALGQGPQFIFQYYREEENGRGNFPPRFSGLQFPNYSSELNVNALELDDSALYLCASSLGVGQGNTEAFFGQGTRLTVV.

This sequence joins TRBV11-2 and TRBJ1-5; 7 bases fit TRBD1. Germline-derived CDR1 and CDR2 are SGHAT and FQNNGV. This CDR3 spans 15 amino acids. J was trimmed by 5 bases and V by 0 bases; bases with no gene match: 4. In DNA, the CDR3 is TGTGCCAGCAGCTTAGATTTGAGGGGGCATCAGCCCCAGCATTTT. Encoded protein: CASSLDLRGHQPQHF.

This rearrangement joins TRBV6-1 to TRBJ2-4; a weak D match, TRBD1 (5 bases). The CDR3 contains 12 residues. Germline-derived CDR1 and CDR2 are MNHNS and SASEGT. V shed 8 bases and J shed 6 bases, with 11 bases lying between them. As DNA, the CDR3 is TGTGCCAGCGAGCAGGGCGGAAACATTCAGTACTTC. Protein sequence: CASEQGGNIQYF.

The chain uses TRBV7-9 and TRBJ2-1; perhaps TRBD2 as D (5 bases). Trimming took off 5 bases at V and 0 bases at J, with 8 bases between the two ends. The CDR3 loop spans 14 amino acids. The germline gives CDR1 SEHNR, CDR2 FQNEAQ (reference sequence). CDR3 nucleotide sequence: TGTGCCAGCAGCGGTGGGAGCTCCTACAATGAGCAGTTCTTC. Encoded protein: CASSGGSSYNEQFF.

CDR3 amino acids: CASSHGGRNTQYF. CDR3 sequence (DNA): TGTGCCAGCAGCCACGGGGGTCGCAATACGCAGTATTTT. The V and J genes are TRBV5-4 and TRBJ2-3, with D possibly TRBD2 on 6 matching bases. CDR3 length: 13 amino acids. V gave up 4 bases and J gave up 7 bases, with 13 bases separating them. The germline V gene encodes CDR1 SGHNT and CDR2 YYREEE (reference sequence).

The rearrangement links TRBV5-6 to TRBJ2-2; 8 nucleotides match TRBD1. Germline V gene data show CDR1 as SGHDT and CDR2 as YYEEEE. V gave up 3 bases and J gave up 6 bases; unmatched junction bases: 19. The CDR3 contains 19 residues. As DNA, the CDR3 is TGTGCCAGCAGCTACGAGCCAGGGGGCGCTTCTTTATTTCCCGGGGAGCTGTTTTTT. It encodes CASSYEPGGASLFPGELFF.

As DNA, the CDR3 is TGTGCCAGCAGCCAGGGGCGCGGGTTTGGGGAGCAGTACGTC. This gives the protein CASSQGRGFGEQYV. This rearrangement joins TRBV5-4 to TRBJ2-7, with D possibly TRBD1 on 6 matching bases. The CDR3 loop spans 14 amino acids. V shed 4 bases and J shed 7 bases, with 18 bases lying between them. CDR1 is SGHNT and CDR2 is YYREEE in the germline V gene (reference sequence).